Following are 21 T cell receptor beta chains from one sample sequenced in a study of T cells in Graves' hyperthyroidism and ophthalmopathy. Amplified regions were TCR beta CDR3 sequences from RNA transcripts. When the TCR CDR3 underwent first-round RT-PCR, the HTBI primer set was used. TCRdb processed the multiplex PCR reads anew with MiXCR; each CDR3 protein has one entry. The profile shows tens of thousands of distinct CDR3 sequences, about 53% of them singletons. The sequenced sample was peripheral blood or thyroid tissue (not recorded which). These receptors all come from a man between 18 and 29 years old with Graves' hyperthyroidism.

Only a few counts were recorded for this clonotype. The V and J genes are TRBV29-1 and TRBJ2-7, with 11 bases matching TRBD2. The trim removed 6 bases at V and 3 bases at J, leaving 10 bases unmatched. Germline CDR1 and CDR2: SQVTM and ANQGSEA. CDR3 length equals 15 residues. The CDR3 loop reads CSVRPGTSGNYEQYF. The CDR3 DNA sequence: TGCAGCGTGAGGCCCGGGACTAGCGGAAACTACGAGCAGTACTTC.

The chain recombines TRBV7-3 with TRBJ1-1; D is unresolved. This CDR3 contains 13 residues. CDR1 and CDR2 (germline): SGHTA, FQGTGA. Trimming left V 4 bases short and J 3 bases short, with 9 bases between. CDR3 sequence reads: CASSSRGYTEAFF. The CDR3 DNA follows: TGTGCCAGCAGCTCGCGGGGTTACACTGAAGCTTTCTTT.

J is TRBJ1-6 and V is TRBV24-1; D is ambiguous. Per germline, CDR1 KGHDR and CDR2 SFDVKD. The CDR3 runs 13 residues. V was cut by 4 bases and J by 14 bases, with 14 bases left in between. The CDR3 loop reads CATSDPSEPTLHF. The CDR3 nucleotides read TGTGCCACCAGTGACCCCAGCGAGCCGACCCTCCACTTT.

This clonotype has ten or more counts. The rearrangement uses TRBV27 and TRBJ2-7; perhaps TRBD2 as D (5 bases). The V gene lost 4 bases and the J gene lost 11 bases, with 15 bases spanning the gap. This CDR3 comprises 12 residues. The germline CDR1 and CDR2 sequences are MNHEY and SMNVEV (reference sequence). This CDR3 is CASSSGLFPEYF. Written as DNA, the CDR3 is TGTGCCAGCAGTTCTGGACTTTTCCCCGAGTACTTC.

V and J are TRBV5-1 and TRBJ2-7; TRBD1 agrees at 7 bases. The CDR3 runs to 16 residues. The V segment lost 4 bases and the J segment 3 bases; nucleotides outside the gene matches: 13. CDR1 SGHRS and CDR2 YFSETQ come from the germline V gene. The CDR3 sequence: CASSQKAGTVYYEQYF. The CDR3 bases are TGCGCCAGCAGCCAAAAGGCCGGGACAGTCTACTACGAGCAGTACTTC.

In the case of this clonotype: Being one base from a much bigger clone, this may be a read error. The CDR3 region has the DNA TGTGCCAGCAGTACGACCCAGGGTTATGGCTACGCCTTC. Encoded protein: CASSTTQGYGYAF. This chain links TRBV2 with TRBJ1-2; maybe TRBD1 (5 bases). Germline-derived CDR1 and CDR2 are SNHLY and FYNNEI. CDR3 length equals 13 residues.

This clonotype was counted a few times. The chain carries TRBV4-3 and TRBJ2-3, with 8 bases lining up with TRBD2. J gave up 4 bases and V 4 bases, and 7 bases lay outside the gene matches. The CDR3 is 15 amino acids. Per germline, CDR1 LGHNA and CDR2 YSLEER. The CDR3 coding sequence is TGCGCCAGCAGCCTAACAAGCGGGAGCTCAGATACGCAGTATTTT. It translates to CASSLTSGSSDTQYF.

This clonotype was seen many times. The rearrangement uses TRBV28 and TRBJ1-6; D is undetermined. The CDR3 totals 16 residues. V dropped 1 base and J dropped 5 bases, with 12 bases sitting between them. CDR1 is MDHEN, CDR2 SYDVKM, per germline. The CDR3 region has the DNA TGTGCCAGCAGTTTATCTGGAGGGTCCCATAATTCACCCCTCCACTTT. Its protein is CASSLSGGSHNSPLHF.

The chain has TRBV7-2 and TRBJ2-7; perhaps TRBD2 as D (6 bases). The CDR3 consists of 14 residues. Trimming took off 5 bases at V and 4 bases at J, with 15 bases between the two ends. Germline V lookup: CDR1 SGHTA, CDR2 FQGNSA. The CDR3 DNA reads TGTGCCAGCAGCCATCCGGGAGCACGATACGAGCAGTACTTC. Its translation: CASSHPGARYEQYF.

V usage is TRBV12-3 or TRBV12-4 and J usage is TRBJ1-2; TRBD1 matches at 8 bases. This CDR3 has 13 amino acids. V shed 4 bases, J shed 6 bases, and the junction held 4 bases outside the gene matches. CDR3 sequence (DNA): TGTGCCAGCAGTTGGACAGGGACTGATGGCTACACCTTC. This translates into CASSWTGTDGYTF.

In this sample, this clonotype turned up many times. The chain has TRBV9 and TRBJ1-2; the D is unclear. This CDR3 has 12 residues. V was cut by 6 bases and J by 1 base, with 7 bases left in between. Germline values: CDR1 SGDLS, CDR2 YYNGEE. The CDR3 sequence: CASTASNYGYTF. The CDR3 bases are TGTGCCAGCACCGCGAGTAACTATGGCTACACCTTC.

This clonotype was counted between two and nine times. The chain joins TRBV28 to TRBJ1-5; TRBD1 aligns across 9 bases. The CDR3 has 14 residues. Germline trimming cut 11 bases from V and 4 bases from J; bases unmatched to any gene: 9. CDR1 MDHEN and CDR2 SYDVKM come from the germline V gene. For the CDR3, the DNA is TGTGCCGGATCGACAGGGGGTAGGAATCAGCCCCAGCATTTT. Amino acid sequence: CAGSTGGRNQPQHF.

At least ten counts were recorded for this clonotype. The chain carries TRBV20-1 and TRBJ1-3; D uncertain. The CDR3 totals 16 residues. Germline CDR1 and CDR2: DFQATT and SNEGSKA (reference sequence). Trimming shortened V by 0 bases and J by 0 bases, and 12 bases separated the two germline ends. CDR3 region: CSARDARGASGNTIYF. The CDR3 region has the DNA TGCAGTGCTAGAGATGCCCGGGGAGCCTCTGGAAACACCATATATTTT.

V and J are TRBV11-2 and TRBJ1-6; D may be TRBD1 (6 bases). CDR1 and CDR2 (germline): SGHAT, FQNNGV. Trimming removed 4 bases at V and 7 bases at J, with 11 bases between. The CDR3 loop spans 14 amino acids. This chain's CDR3 is CASSSQGSNSPLHF. The DNA of the CDR3 is TGTGCCAGCAGCTCACAGGGAAGCAATTCACCCCTCCACTTT.

This clonotype was recorded many times. The chain employs TRBV28 and TRBJ2-2, with D perhaps matching TRBD1 (7 bases). Germline CDR1 is MDHEN and CDR2 is SYDVKM. V was cut by 3 bases and J by 9 bases, with 23 bases left in between. There are 17 residues in the CDR3. DNA of the CDR3: TGTGCCAGCAGTTTTTTTGGAGGGGGCAACAATCCCTGGGAGCTGTTTTTT. It specifies CASSFFGGGNNPWELFF.

This clonotype was counted a few times. This sequence joins TRBV5-1 and TRBJ2-3; TRBD2 matches at 8 bases. Per the germline V gene, CDR1 is SGHRS and CDR2 is YFSETQ. With 5 bases clipped from V and 5 bases from J, the junction kept 10 bases outside the gene matches. The CDR3 extends over 15 amino acids. This CDR3 is CASSPTATSVDTQYF. The CDR3 nucleotides are TGCGCCAGCAGTCCGACCGCGACTAGCGTAGATACGCAGTATTTT.

At least ten counts were recorded for this clonotype. V usage is TRBV6-1 and J usage is TRBJ1-6; D is perhaps TRBD1 (5 bases). V was trimmed by 6 bases and J by 13 bases, leaving 22 bases between them. CDR1 and CDR2 (germline): MNHNS, SASEGT. This CDR3 spans 15 amino acids. The CDR3 nucleotides are TGTGCCAGCAGAGAACCAGGGACCCTTAGCCTTCCCCTCCACTTT. Amino acids: CASREPGTLSLPLHF.

This clonotype was recorded at least ten times. This chain connects TRBV27 to TRBJ1-6, with 9 bases fitting TRBD1. The CDR3 totals 16 residues. CDR1 is MNHEY, CDR2 SMNVEV, per germline (reference sequence). Trimming cost V 6 bases and J 6 bases; bases outside gene matches: 9. This CDR3 is CASRGMGTGLNSPLHF. The CDR3 DNA reads TGTGCCAGCAGAGGAATGGGGACAGGGCTTAATTCACCCCTCCACTTT.

This rearrangement joins TRBV20-1 to TRBJ2-5; no reliable D call. The CDR3 covers 12 residues. V was cut by 6 bases and J by 1 base, with 9 bases left in between. Per the germline V gene, CDR1 is DFQATT and CDR2 is SNEGSKA (reference sequence). CDR3 sequence: CSADSSQETQYF. The DNA of the CDR3 is TGCAGTGCAGATTCTAGCCAAGAGACCCAGTACTTC.

This clonotype occurred many times. The chain recombines TRBV24-1 with TRBJ1-1; no definite D call. Trimming stripped 8 bases from V and 3 bases from J, with 12 bases between. Germline V gene data show CDR1 as KGHDR and CDR2 as SFDVKD. The CDR3 has 13 residues. This CDR3 reads CATTQAGDTEAFF. CDR3 DNA: TGTGCCACCACTCAAGCGGGAGACACTGAAGCTTTCTTT.

This clonotype was counted many times. V and J are TRBV6-2 or TRBV6-3 and TRBJ1-1; D remains unclear. Trimming removed 1 base at V and 3 bases at J, with 9 bases between. Germline V gives CDR1 MNHEY, CDR2 SVGEGT. This CDR3 is built from 14 residues. The CDR3: CASSYWGLHTEAFF. The CDR3 DNA follows: TGTGCCAGCAGTTACTGGGGATTGCACACTGAAGCTTTCTTT.